Below are 28 T cell receptor beta chains sequenced from a single sample in a study of siplizumab effects on memory and regulatory T cells (dated by TCRdb to the late 2010s). Receptors were amplified or captured by the immunoSEQ multiplex PCR assay. As stored in TCRdb, this immuneACCESS dataset retains in-frame rearrangements with V and J assigned. A fraction of the clones does not appear; measured against another copy, unresolved V genes explain less than half of the discrepancy, and the remainder lacks a known reason. The sample table holds tens of thousands of clones, of which roughly nine tenths were seen once. Around 28% of the sample is in the top ten clones. Input material: CD8+ T cells sorted from blood. The receptors were sampled from a human donor in good health.

This clone was detected only once. This rearrangement joins TRBV7-3 to TRBJ2-3; 8 positions agree with TRBD2. The CDR3 contains 16 residues. V was clipped by 5 bases and J by 5 bases; unmatched bases: 12. Germline V gives CDR1 SGHTA, CDR2 FQGTGA. The CDR3 loop is CASSPSVREEIDTQYF. Here the CDR3 DNA reads TGTGCCAGCAGCCCCAGTGTGCGGGAGGAGATAGATACGCAGTATTTT.

The gene calls are TRBV6-5 and TRBJ2-7; weak D call: TRBD1 (6 bases). CDR1 MNHEY and CDR2 SVGAGI come from the germline V gene. This CDR3 is 16 amino acids long. Trimming removed 0 bases from V and 2 bases from J, with 14 bases in between. CDR3 nucleotides: TGTGCCAGCAGTTACTCCCGGACAGCGGCCACCTACGAGCAGTACTTC. Translating gives CASSYSRTAATYEQYF.

V gene TRBV5-1 combines with J gene TRBJ1-5; the match to TRBD1 covers 9 bases. Trimming cost V 2 bases and J 1 base; bases outside gene matches: 1. This CDR3 is 15 amino acids long. CDR1 and CDR2 (germline): SGHRS, YFSETQ. The CDR3 DNA follows: TGCGCCAGCAGCTTCACAGGGGGCAGCAATCAGCCCCAGCATTTT. It encodes CASSFTGGSNQPQHF.

The chain is built from TRBV19 and TRBJ2-7, with D possibly being TRBD1 (6 bases). Germline V gene sequence: CDR1 LNHDA, CDR2 SQIVND (reference sequence). Trimming stripped 3 bases from V and 5 bases from J, with 11 bases between. This CDR3 contains 13 residues. CDR3 sequence reads: CASSILAGDEQYF. CDR3 sequence (DNA): TGTGCCAGTAGTATTTTGGCAGGGGACGAGCAGTACTTC.

The chain couples TRBV10-3 to TRBJ2-7; possible D gene TRBD2, 5 bases. From germline, CDR1 is ENHRY and CDR2 SYGVKD. There are 16 residues in the CDR3. V dropped 4 bases and J dropped 0 bases, with 16 bases sitting between them. The CDR3 loop is CAISGVRERDSYEQYF. Written as DNA, the CDR3 is TGTGCCATCAGTGGTGTTCGGGAAAGGGACTCCTACGAGCAGTACTTC.

This chain connects TRBV6-4 to TRBJ2-3; D may match TRBD1 or TRBD2 (5 bases each). This CDR3 has 15 residues. Germline V gives CDR1 MRHNA, CDR2 SNTAGT. With 0 bases removed from V and 1 base from J, the gap between germline ends came to 8 bases. The CDR3 reads CASSDSRGRTDTQYF. In DNA, the CDR3 is TGTGCCAGCAGTGACTCTCGGGGCCGCACAGATACGCAGTATTTT.

This sequence joins TRBV5-1 and TRBJ1-3; no clear D gene. V dropped 4 bases and J dropped 0 bases, with 8 bases sitting between them. Germline V lookup: CDR1 SGHRS, CDR2 YFSETQ. The CDR3 has 14 residues. As DNA, the CDR3 is TGCGCCAGCAGCGCGTACAGCTCTGGAAACACCATATATTTT. This codes for CASSAYSSGNTIYF. Full variable domain (outside the CDR3, taken from reference TRBV5-1 and TRBJ1-3): KAGVTQTPRYLIKTRGQQVTLSCSPISGHRSVSWYQQTPGQGLQFLFEYFSETQRNKGNFPGRFSGRQFSNSRSEMNVSTLELGDSALYLCASSAYSSGNTIYFGEGSWLTVV.

In nucleotides, the CDR3 is TGTGCCAGCAGTGAAAGCCCCTACGAGCAGTACTTC. Translating it yields CASSESPYEQYF. V is TRBV2 and J is TRBJ2-7; D not resolved. The CDR3 is made up of 12 amino acids. Germline loops: CDR1 SNHLY, CDR2 FYNNEI. Trimming removed 2 bases from V and 2 bases from J, with 4 bases in between. Full variable domain (remainder filled in from reference TRBV2 and TRBJ2-7): EPEVTQTPSHQVTQMGQEVILRCVPISNHLYFYWYRQILGQKVEFLVSFYNNEISEKSEIFDDQFSVERPDGSNFTLKIRSTKLEDSAMYFCASSESPYEQYFGPGTRLTVT.

As DNA, the CDR3 is TGTGCCAGCAAGTACTGGGCCTCGTTACATGAAGCTTTCTTT. This translates into CASKYWASLHEAFF. The chain is built from TRBV13 and TRBJ1-1; unclear D gene. Germline V gene data show CDR1 as PRHDT and CDR2 as FYEKMQ (reference sequence). The V end lost 7 bases, the J end lost 7 bases, and 19 bases lay between the germline ends. This CDR3 spans 14 amino acids.

This clone was picked up a small number of times. The chain uses TRBV7-9 and TRBJ1-6; D gene unclear. The CDR3 loop spans 16 amino acids. V lost 5 bases to trimming and J lost 14 bases, with 25 bases between them. The germline gives CDR1 SEHNR, CDR2 FQNEAQ (reference sequence). The CDR3 region has the DNA TGTGCCAGCAGCCCCCGGACGAGTGGAGGTAATTCCGCCCTCCACTTT. Translation gives CASSPRTSGGNSALHF.

This clone was counted a few times. The chain links TRBV4-2 to TRBJ1-1; tentative D call: TRBD1 (6 bases). V lost 0 bases, J lost 0 bases, and 8 bases lay in between. The CDR3 is 15 residues long. CDR1 is LGHNA, CDR2 YNFKEQ, per germline. CDR3 bases: TGTGCCAGCAGCCAAGATCAGGGGCTGAACACTGAAGCTTTCTTT. Protein product: CASSQDQGLNTEAFF.

V usage is TRBV7-3 and J usage is TRBJ2-1, with a tentative D call TRBD2 (6 bases). Trimming stripped 1 base from V and 0 bases from J, with 10 bases between. The CDR3 sequence is 16 residues long. Germline CDR1 is SGHTA and CDR2 is FQGTGA. Here the CDR3 DNA reads TGTGCCAGCAGCTTAATCGGGCGGGGCTCCTACAATGAGCAGTTCTTC. Protein sequence: CASSLIGRGSYNEQFF.

V is TRBV7-9 and J is TRBJ2-7; 7 positions match TRBD2. The CDR3 loop spans 15 amino acids. CDR1 and CDR2 (germline): SEHNR, FQNEAQ (reference sequence). V lost 2 bases to trimming and J lost 6 bases; unmatched junction nucleotides: 10. CDR3: CASSLLAGGTGEQYF. The CDR3 DNA reads TGTGCCAGCAGCTTACTGGCCGGGGGGACGGGCGAGCAGTACTTC.

The chain has TRBV9 and TRBJ1-4, with TRBD1 as a possible D gene (5 bases). The CDR3 sequence is 17 residues long. CDR1 and CDR2 (germline): SGDLS, YYNGEE. Between the trimmed V and J ends, which lost 3 bases and 13 bases, there was a span of 28 bases. DNA for the CDR3: TGTGCCAGCAGCGCATACGATGACAGCCCGGACTTTAATGCACTGTTTTTT. Protein: CASSAYDDSPDFNALFF. Full variable domain (outside the CDR3, taken from reference TRBV9 and TRBJ1-4): DSGVTQTPKHLITATGQRVTLRCSPRSGDLSVYWYQQSLDQGLQFLIQYYNGEERAKGNILERFSAQQFPDLHSELNLSSLELGDSALYFCASSAYDDSPDFNALFFGSGTQLSVL.

This clone is labeled as medium-sized. The DNA is left out, because the CDR3 cannot be placed on it with certainty; the CDR3 is given as TCRdb lists it. V usage is TRBV7-9 and J usage is TRBJ2-5; the table gives TRBD1 as D, unverified against the DNA. Ends included, the CDR3 has 16 residues. Germline CDR1 SEHNR, CDR2 FQNEAQ (reference sequence). CDR3 region: CASSSSGQAEEETQYF.

The V and J genes are TRBV11-2 and TRBJ2-3; no reliable D call. This CDR3 has 13 amino acids. Trimming pared 8 bases from V and 4 bases from J, leaving 13 bases between. In germline, CDR1 is SGHAT, CDR2 FQNNGV. CDR3 sequence: CASLKTYSDTQYF. In DNA, the CDR3 is TGTGCCAGCCTTAAGACCTACTCAGATACGCAGTATTTT.

The CDR3 nucleotides read TGCAGCGTTGAAGGAGGGAAGCGGGATTACGAGCAGTACTTC. This sequence encodes CSVEGGKRDYEQYF. The chain couples TRBV29-1 to TRBJ2-7; 7 bases are shared with TRBD2. The CDR3 runs to 14 residues. Per the germline V gene, CDR1 is SQVTM and CDR2 is ANQGSEA. V trimming: 1 base; J trimming: 4 bases; junction bases outside the gene matches: 7.

The V and J genes are TRBV11-2 and TRBJ2-7; no firm D call. V was clipped by 3 bases and J by 1 base, with 10 bases between them. The germline V gene encodes CDR1 SGHAT and CDR2 FQNNGV. The CDR3 loop spans 14 amino acids. The CDR3 protein is CASSFGIGSYEQYF. The DNA for the CDR3 is TGTGCCAGCAGCTTTGGGATCGGTTCCTACGAGCAGTACTTC.

This clone turned up a few times. The rearrangement uses TRBV6-5 and TRBJ2-2; D unresolved. The CDR3 is 15 amino acids. With 2 bases removed from V and 3 bases from J, the gap between germline ends came to 10 bases. Germline V gives CDR1 MNHEY, CDR2 SVGAGI. The CDR3 DNA sequence: TGTGCCAGCAGTTACGTGGACCCTCACACCGGGGAGCTGTTTTTT. Encoded protein: CASSYVDPHTGELFF.

J is TRBJ2-7 and V is TRBV5-8, with D perhaps being TRBD1 or TRBD2 (6 bases each). In germline, CDR1 is SGHTS, CDR2 YDEGEE. Deletions cut 4 bases from V and 1 base from J, with 18 bases between. The CDR3 has 16 residues. CDR3 coding DNA: TGTGCCAGCAGCCAGGGGATTCGGGGGCGATCCTACGAGCAGTACTTC. It is translated as CASSQGIRGRSYEQYF.

The chain joins TRBV4-1 to TRBJ2-1, with TRBD2 as a possible D gene (5 bases). V dropped 4 bases and J dropped 0 bases, with 7 bases sitting between them. CDR1 MGHRA and CDR2 YSYEKL come from the germline V gene. The CDR3 totals 14 residues. CDR3 DNA sequence: TGCGCCAGCAGCCTACTAGTCTCCTACAATGAGCAGTTCTTC. Encoded protein: CASSLLVSYNEQFF.

The V gene is TRBV27, the J gene TRBJ1-5, with D possibly matching TRBD1 (6 bases). With 3 bases removed from V and 7 bases from J, the gap between germline ends came to 13 bases. CDR3 length equals 14 residues. In germline, CDR1 is MNHEY, CDR2 SMNVEV (reference sequence). CDR3 amino acids: CASSFSGANQPQHF. The CDR3 DNA reads as TGTGCCAGCAGTTTCTCGGGGGCAAACCAGCCCCAGCATTTT.

CDR3 loop: CASSAPPSASSGNTIYF. The CDR3, as DNA: TGTGCCAGCAGCGCACCCCCTTCCGCCTCCTCTGGAAACACCATATATTTT. The chain uses TRBV7-9 and TRBJ1-3; D not certain. Trimming stripped 5 bases from V and 0 bases from J, with 17 bases between. CDR1 is SEHNR, CDR2 FQNEAQ, per germline (reference sequence). The CDR3 extends over 17 amino acids.

V and J are TRBV30 and TRBJ1-5; 9 positions agree with TRBD1. The CDR3 covers 17 residues. The V gene's germline CDR1 is GTSNPN and CDR2 SVGIG (reference sequence). V was clipped by 5 bases and J by 0 bases; unmatched bases: 11. CDR3 sequence (DNA): TGTGCCTGGTTGTCCGGGACAGGGCACTATAGCAATCAGCCCCAGCATTTT. Protein sequence: CAWLSGTGHYSNQPQHF.

This chain uses TRBV6-6 with TRBJ1-5; D not resolved. This CDR3 spans 15 amino acids. Per germline, CDR1 MNHNY and CDR2 SVGAGI (reference sequence). Trimming removed 6 bases from V and 2 bases from J, with 14 bases in between. The CDR3 spells CASRFGESGNQPQHF. The DNA for the CDR3 is TGTGCCAGCAGATTCGGGGAGAGTGGCAATCAGCCCCAGCATTTT.

V is TRBV7-6 and J is TRBJ2-3; TRBD2 matches 11 bases. The germline V gene encodes CDR1 SGHVS and CDR2 FNYEAQ. CDR3 length: 16 amino acids. The ends lost 0 bases at V and 4 bases at J; junction bases unmatched: 3. This chain's CDR3 is CASSLAMTSGADTQYF. The DNA for the CDR3 is TGTGCCAGCAGCTTAGCAATGACTAGCGGGGCAGATACGCAGTATTTT.

The V call is TRBV10-3, the J call TRBJ2-2, with D possibly called TRBD1 or TRBD2 (5 bases each). Per the germline V gene, CDR1 is ENHRY and CDR2 is SYGVKD. The CDR3 sequence is 16 residues long. V was clipped by 6 bases and J by 4 bases, with 18 bases between them. The CDR3 is CAISLRDRPSTGELFF. CDR3 nucleotide sequence: TGTGCCATCAGCCTCCGGGACCGACCCAGCACCGGGGAGCTGTTTTTT.

The J gene is TRBJ2-7, the V gene TRBV4-1; D assignment may be TRBD1 or TRBD2 (5 bases each). Trimming took 4 bases from V and 7 from J, leaving 11 bases between them. From germline, CDR1 is MGHRA and CDR2 YSYEKL. The CDR3 totals 12 residues. Here the CDR3 DNA reads TGCGCCAGCAGCCCCTCGAGGGGAGAGCAGTACTTC. Its protein product is CASSPSRGEQYF.